A single sample is the source of the 8 T cell receptor beta chains below, sequenced in a study of radiotherapy plus CTLA-4 blockade in lung cancer. Assay: immunoSEQ multiplex PCR; the TCRdb copy retains only in-frame clones and omits some. The data show under 65,000 clones, 75% to 80% seen once. The sequencing used peripheral blood, collected from a patient treated with radiotherapy plus ipilimumab. The receptors derive from a human donor with non-small cell lung cancer whose response to radiotherapy plus ipilimumab could not be evaluated.

This clone was detected a few times. The chain is built from TRBV7-2 and TRBJ2-5, with 7 positions matching TRBD2. Germline CDR1 and CDR2: SGHTA and FQGNSA. The CDR3 is made up of 15 amino acids. V lost 5 bases and J lost 2; bases outside the gene matches: 8. DNA of the CDR3: TGTGCCAGCAGCAAATTCCGGACTAGTCAAGAGACCCAGTACTTC. It translates to CASSKFRTSQETQYF.

This rearrangement joins TRBV5-1 to TRBJ2-1; 14 bases match TRBD2. After removal of 4 bases from V and 8 bases from J, the junction contained 8 bases not matched to a gene. Germline CDR1 and CDR2: SGHRS and YFSETQ. CDR3 length: 16 amino acids. For the CDR3, the DNA is TGCGCCAGCAGCCAAGGGACTAGCGGGAGCTTCGATGAGCAGTTCTTC. It is translated as CASSQGTSGSFDEQFF.

This clone has only one observation. V and J are TRBV28 and TRBJ1-1, with D tentatively TRBD1 (6 bases). The length of the CDR3 is 14 residues. CDR1 is MDHEN, CDR2 SYDVKM, per germline. Trimming pared 1 base from V and 11 bases from J, leaving 17 bases between. The CDR3 region is CASSLSQGRGWAFF. CDR3 bases: TGTGCCAGCAGTTTATCCCAGGGGCGAGGGTGGGCTTTCTTT.

V is TRBV7-3 and J is TRBJ2-5; a weak D match, TRBD2 (7 bases). The V end was cut by 8 bases, the J end by 1 base, with 17 bases between. Germline lookup yields CDR1 SGHTA and CDR2 FQGTGA. CDR3 length: 15 amino acids. The CDR3 loop reads CASCPPGGPQETQYF. The CDR3 DNA sequence: TGTGCCAGCTGCCCCCCCGGGGGGCCCCAAGAGACCCAGTACTTC.

There are a few counts of this clone. The rearrangement uses TRBV7-2 and TRBJ1-2; the match to TRBD1 covers 7 bases. Per the germline V gene, CDR1 is SGHTA and CDR2 is FQGNSA. This CDR3 spans 12 amino acids. V gave up 4 bases and J gave up 6 bases; unmatched junction bases: 2. CDR3 sequence reads: CASSSTGHGYTF. DNA for the CDR3: TGTGCCAGCAGCTCGACAGGGCATGGCTACACCTTC.

The chain uses TRBV7-2 and TRBJ2-5; D not resolved. Looked up from germline, CDR1 is SGHTA and CDR2 is FQGNSA. V lost 5 bases and J lost 5, with 9 bases in between. The CDR3 loop spans 12 amino acids. The CDR3 region is CASSRYAETQYF. The CDR3 coding sequence is TGTGCCAGCAGCCGTTATGCGGAGACCCAGTACTTC.

This clone was detected a few times. V usage is TRBV6-1 and J usage is TRBJ2-1, with 7 bases matching TRBD2. With V trimmed by 5 bases and J by 6 bases, 7 bases remained unmatched. This CDR3 contains 14 residues. From germline, CDR1 is MNHNS and CDR2 SASEGT. The CDR3 DNA is TGTGCCAGCAGTCCCTGGACTAGGGCCAATGAGCAGTTCTTC. It is translated as CASSPWTRANEQFF.

V and J are TRBV4-2 and TRBJ1-2; D may be TRBD1 (6 bases). The CDR3 is 14 residues long. The V and J ends lost 0 bases and 4 bases respectively, with 9 bases between them. The germline V gene encodes CDR1 LGHNA and CDR2 YNFKEQ. This CDR3 is CASSQDQGFYGYTF. CDR3 bases: TGTGCCAGCAGCCAAGATCAGGGGTTCTATGGCTACACCTTC.